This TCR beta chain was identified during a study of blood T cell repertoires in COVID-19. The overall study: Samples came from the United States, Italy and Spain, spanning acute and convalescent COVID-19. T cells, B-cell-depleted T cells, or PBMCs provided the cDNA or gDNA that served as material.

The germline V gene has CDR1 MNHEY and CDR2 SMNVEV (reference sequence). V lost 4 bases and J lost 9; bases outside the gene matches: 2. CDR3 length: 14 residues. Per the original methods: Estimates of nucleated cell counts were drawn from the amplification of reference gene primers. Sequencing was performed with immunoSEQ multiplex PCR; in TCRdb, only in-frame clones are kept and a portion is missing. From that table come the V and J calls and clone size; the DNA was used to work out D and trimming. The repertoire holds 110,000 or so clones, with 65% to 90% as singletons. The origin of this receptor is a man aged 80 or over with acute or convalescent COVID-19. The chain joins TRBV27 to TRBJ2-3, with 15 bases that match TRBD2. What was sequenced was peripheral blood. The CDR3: CASSYGLAGGTQYF. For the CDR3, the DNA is TGTGCCAGCAGTTATGGACTAGCGGGAGGGACGCAGTATTTT.